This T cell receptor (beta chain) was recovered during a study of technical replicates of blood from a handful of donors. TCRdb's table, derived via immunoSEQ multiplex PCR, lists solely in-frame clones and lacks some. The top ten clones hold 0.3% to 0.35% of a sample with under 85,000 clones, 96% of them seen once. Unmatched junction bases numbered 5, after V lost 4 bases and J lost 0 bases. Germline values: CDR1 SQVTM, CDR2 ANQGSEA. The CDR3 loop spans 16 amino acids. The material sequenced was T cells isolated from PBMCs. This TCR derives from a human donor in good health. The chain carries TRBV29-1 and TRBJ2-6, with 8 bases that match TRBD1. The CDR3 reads CSVGDRSSSGANVLTF. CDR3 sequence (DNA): TGCAGCGTTGGGGACAGGAGCAGCTCTGGGGCCAACGTCCTGACTTTC.